This T cell receptor (beta chain) comes out of a study of T cell responses to AZD1222 COVID-19 vaccine. Germline V gene sequence: CDR1 ENHRY, CDR2 SYGVKD. The CDR3 contains 14 residues. V gave up 8 bases and J gave up 0 bases, with 8 bases separating them. Data came from immunoSEQ multiplex PCR; TCRdb stores just in-frame clones and leaves some out. The sample lists over 110,000 clones, roughly 90% occurring once. The chain joins TRBV10-3 to TRBJ1-6; D gene unclear. The source was peripheral blood, collected 28 days after the second AZD1222 dose. The TCR was taken from an adult who received the AZD1222 COVID-19 vaccine. CDR3 bases: TGTGCCATCGGACCGAGCTCCTATAATTCACCCCTCCACTTT. Translation gives CAIGPSSYNSPLHF.